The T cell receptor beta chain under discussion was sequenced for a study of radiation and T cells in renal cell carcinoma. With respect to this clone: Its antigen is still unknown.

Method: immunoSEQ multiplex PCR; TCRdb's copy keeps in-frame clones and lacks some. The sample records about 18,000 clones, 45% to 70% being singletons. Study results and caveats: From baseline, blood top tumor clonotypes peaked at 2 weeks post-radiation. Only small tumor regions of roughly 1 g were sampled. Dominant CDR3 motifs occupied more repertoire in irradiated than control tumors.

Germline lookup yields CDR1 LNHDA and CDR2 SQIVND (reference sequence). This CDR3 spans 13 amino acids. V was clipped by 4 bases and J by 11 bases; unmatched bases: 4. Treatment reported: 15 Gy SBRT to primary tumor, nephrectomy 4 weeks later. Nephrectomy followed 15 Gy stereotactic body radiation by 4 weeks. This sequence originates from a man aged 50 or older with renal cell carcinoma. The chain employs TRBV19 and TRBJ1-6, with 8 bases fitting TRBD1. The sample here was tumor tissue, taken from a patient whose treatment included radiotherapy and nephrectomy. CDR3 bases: TGTGCCAGTAGTACAGGGGGCATTACACCCCTCCACTTT. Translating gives CASSTGGITPLHF.